Each of the 23 T cell receptor beta chains below was sequenced from the same sample in a study of T cells after yellow fever vaccination. In TCRdb, the 5' RACE reads were re-called with MiXCR into one record per CDR3 protein. Among approximately 600,000 distinct CDR3 sequences, more than 9% were seen once, and the ten largest hold more than 13%. The material sequenced was PBMCs, taken on the day of the yellow fever booster vaccination. The source is a man between 25 and 39 years old who received the YFV17D yellow fever vaccine.

This clonotype was counted only a few times. The CDR3: CASSGGGRTDTQYF. CDR3 sequence (DNA): TGTGCCAGCAGTGGTGGCGGCCGCACAGATACGCAGTATTTT. The chain combines TRBV9 with TRBJ2-3; unclear D gene. The CDR3 spans 14 residues. Trimming pared 5 bases from V and 1 base from J, leaving 11 bases between. The V gene's germline CDR1 is SGDLS and CDR2 YYNGEE.

This clonotype was counted ten times or more. V and J are TRBV7-2 and TRBJ2-7; 10 bases are shared with TRBD2. Germline V lookup: CDR1 SGHTA, CDR2 FQGNSA. Trimming at V came to 5 bases and at J to 3 bases, leaving 7 bases not matched to a gene. This CDR3 has 15 residues. The CDR3 region is CASSEGLAVSYEQYF. In DNA, the CDR3 is TGTGCCAGCAGCGAAGGACTAGCGGTGAGCTACGAGCAGTACTTC.

The CDR3: CSAHLGGPNSSEQFF. DNA of the CDR3: TGCAGTGCCCACCTGGGAGGGCCTAATTCCAGTGAGCAGTTCTTC. V is TRBV20-1 and J is TRBJ2-1; 7 bases align to TRBD2. Per germline, CDR1 DFQATT and CDR2 SNEGSKA (reference sequence). Trimming removed 6 bases from V and 9 bases from J; junction bases left unmatched: 17. The CDR3 totals 15 residues.

The gene calls are TRBV20-1 and TRBJ2-3; TRBD2 agrees at 10 bases. CDR1 is DFQATT, CDR2 SNEGSKA, per germline (reference sequence). The CDR3 is 14 residues long. The junction had 6 bases not matched to a gene; V was cut back by 5 bases and J by 4 bases. DNA for the CDR3: TGCAGTGCTCTAGCGGGAGTAGTAGCAGATACGCAGTATTTT. Protein product: CSALAGVVADTQYF.

This clonotype was picked up many times. The gene calls are TRBV7-2 and TRBJ1-6, with 10 bases aligning to TRBD1. The CDR3 has 14 amino acids. The germline V gene encodes CDR1 SGHTA and CDR2 FQGNSA. Unmatched junction bases numbered 7, after V lost 5 bases and J lost 12 bases. The CDR3 loop is CASSHRQGAEPLHF. The CDR3 bases are TGTGCCAGCAGCCATCGACAGGGGGCCGAACCCCTCCACTTT.

The CDR3, as DNA: TGTGCCAGCAGCCCCTCTCGCGGGACCTACAATGAGCAGTTCTTC. Translating gives CASSPSRGTYNEQFF. The rearrangement links TRBV7-2 to TRBJ2-1; TRBD2 might be the D (6 bases). V was cut by 5 bases and J by 2 bases, with 13 bases left in between. The CDR3 runs 15 residues. Germline V gene sequence: CDR1 SGHTA, CDR2 FQGNSA.

The chain employs TRBV7-9 and TRBJ1-1, with D possibly TRBD1 on 5 matching bases. Trimming stripped 2 bases from V and 4 bases from J, with 17 bases between. CDR1 and CDR2 from the germline V gene are SEHNR and FQNEAQ (reference sequence). The CDR3 runs to 16 residues. CDR3 sequence (DNA): TGTGCCAGCAGCTTAATCCGGCAGGGAAGAAGCACTGAAGCTTTCTTT. Amino acid sequence: CASSLIRQGRSTEAFF.

The J gene is TRBJ2-3, the V gene TRBV20-1; 7 bases match TRBD1. This CDR3 spans 13 amino acids. Trimming took 6 bases from V and 6 from J; bases not matched to a gene: 9. The V gene's germline CDR1 is DFQATT and CDR2 SNEGSKA (reference sequence). In nucleotides, the CDR3 is TGCAGTGCCCCAAAGGGGGCCACGGATACGCAGTATTTT. Translated, it gives CSAPKGATDTQYF.

This clonotype has a handful of counts. The chain links TRBV15 to TRBJ2-7; 7 bases fit TRBD1. The V and J ends lost 0 bases and 5 bases, in that order; junction bases with no gene match: 4. The CDR3 is 14 residues long. CDR1 and CDR2 from the germline V gene are LNHNV and YYDKDF (reference sequence). Here the CDR3 reads CATSREDREDEQYF. The CDR3 DNA sequence: TGTGCCACCAGCAGAGAAGACAGGGAAGACGAGCAGTACTTC.

This clonotype was detected ten times or more. The DNA for the CDR3 is TGCGCCAGCAGCTCGACTAGCGGGAGGGCCATGGACGAGCAGTACTTC. This gives the protein CASSSTSGRAMDEQYF. The chain combines TRBV5-1 with TRBJ2-7; TRBD2 matches at 14 bases. CDR1 is SGHRS, CDR2 YFSETQ, per germline. The CDR3 is made up of 16 amino acids. The ends lost 3 bases at V and 5 bases at J; junction bases unmatched: 7.

This clonotype occurred many times. This sequence joins TRBV6-5 and TRBJ2-1; D not resolved. Germline V gene lookup returns CDR1 MNHEY and CDR2 SVGAGI. This CDR3 has 13 amino acids. V was trimmed by 0 bases and J by 4 bases, leaving 4 bases between them. CDR3 in amino acids: CASSYSPYNEQFF. DNA of the CDR3: TGTGCCAGCAGTTACTCCCCGTACAATGAGCAGTTCTTC.

J is TRBJ2-5 and V is TRBV20-1; D is undetermined. Trimming took off 4 bases at V and 5 bases at J, with 11 bases between the two ends. The CDR3 contains 12 residues. Germline V gives CDR1 DFQATT, CDR2 SNEGSKA (reference sequence). CDR3 residues: CSAIRGRETQYF. In nucleotides, the CDR3 is TGCAGTGCTATACGCGGCAGGGAGACCCAGTACTTC.

The rearrangement joins TRBV6-1 to TRBJ2-1, with D maybe TRBD2 (6 bases). Germline-derived CDR1 and CDR2 are MNHNS and SASEGT. The CDR3 has 15 residues. V gave up 6 bases and J gave up 6 bases, with 18 bases separating them. CDR3 in amino acids: CASSQGLLKPNEQFF. The CDR3 coding sequence is TGTGCCAGCAGCCAGGGACTCTTAAAGCCCAATGAGCAGTTCTTC.

This clonotype showed up just a few times. The rearrangement links TRBV18 to TRBJ1-4; weak D call: TRBD1 (6 bases). The germline CDR1 and CDR2 sequences are KGHSH and LQKENI. V lost 3 bases and J 8 bases, leaving 16 bases between the germline ends. CDR3 length: 15 amino acids. CDR3 amino acids: CASSPPTTGTEKLFF. CDR3 nucleotides: TGTGCCAGCTCACCTCCGACAACAGGGACCGAAAAACTGTTTTTT.

This clonotype was observed a few times. V and J are TRBV20-1 and TRBJ2-1, with D perhaps matching TRBD2 (5 bases). There are 14 residues in the CDR3. The germline CDR1 and CDR2 sequences are DFQATT and SNEGSKA (reference sequence). Trimming took 3 bases from V and 0 from J, leaving 9 bases between them. The CDR3 region has the DNA TGCAGTGCTAGCGGGATTGGCTCCTACAATGAGCAGTTCTTC. Its translation: CSASGIGSYNEQFF.

This clonotype turned up a few times. The J gene is TRBJ1-1, the V gene TRBV20-1; no reliable D call. Trimming pared 3 bases from V and 4 bases from J, leaving 12 bases between. CDR3 length: 13 amino acids. The germline gives CDR1 DFQATT, CDR2 SNEGSKA (reference sequence). This CDR3 is CSARGSRFTEAFF. The CDR3, as DNA: TGCAGTGCTAGGGGCAGCCGGTTCACTGAAGCTTTCTTT.

This sequence joins TRBV19 and TRBJ2-7; the D gene is possibly TRBD1 (6 bases). The V end lost 4 bases, the J end lost 6 bases, and 16 bases lay between the germline ends. This CDR3 comprises 14 residues. Germline V gives CDR1 LNHDA, CDR2 SQIVND (reference sequence). The CDR3 coding sequence is TGTGCCAGTAGTAAACACGGGGCCAGGGGCGAGCAGTACTTC. Translated, it gives CASSKHGARGEQYF.

This clonotype was seen at least ten times. This chain joins TRBV6-2 or TRBV6-3 and TRBJ2-7; 10 nucleotides align to TRBD1. The CDR3 contains 14 residues. V lost 6 bases to trimming and J lost 3 bases; unmatched junction nucleotides: 5. CDR1 MNHEY and CDR2 SVGEGT come from the germline V gene. The CDR3 DNA sequence: TGTGCCAGCAGCGTCCGGGACAGGGGCTACGAGCAGTACTTC. This gives the protein CASSVRDRGYEQYF.

V and J are TRBV11-2 and TRBJ2-5; 11 nucleotides agree with TRBD2. The CDR3 length is 15 residues. CDR1 and CDR2 from the germline V gene are SGHAT and FQNNGV. V shed 3 bases, J shed 4 bases, and the junction held 4 bases outside the gene matches. In nucleotides, the CDR3 is TGTGCCAGCAGCTTCCTTAGCGGGAGGGGAGAGACCCAGTACTTC. This sequence encodes CASSFLSGRGETQYF.

This clonotype was observed a handful of times. This chain joins TRBV7-9 and TRBJ2-7; D gene unclear. The CDR3 is 14 residues long. V dropped 1 base and J dropped 3 bases, with 10 bases sitting between them. In germline, CDR1 is SEHNR, CDR2 FQNEAQ (reference sequence). CDR3 coding DNA: TGTGCCAGCAGCTTAGACGCAGGCAACTACGAGCAGTACTTC. It codes for CASSLDAGNYEQYF.

This clonotype was seen only a few times. The chain combines TRBV9 with TRBJ1-3; D perhaps matches TRBD1 (5 bases). Per the germline V gene, CDR1 is SGDLS and CDR2 is YYNGEE. The length of the CDR3 is 16 residues. The germline V and J ends were trimmed by 0 bases and 0 bases, with 10 bases remaining between them. In DNA form, the CDR3 reads TGTGCCAGCAGCGTAGCTGGGGCGTTCTCTGGAAACACCATATATTTT. Its translation is CASSVAGAFSGNTIYF.

This clonotype was counted ten times or more. The chain carries TRBV6-5 and TRBJ2-3; D not certain. CDR1 MNHEY and CDR2 SVGAGI come from the germline V gene. Trimming removed 2 bases at V and 5 bases at J, with 8 bases between. The CDR3 is 13 residues long. This CDR3 reads CASSYIGKDTQYF. The CDR3 region has the DNA TGTGCCAGCAGTTACATCGGCAAAGATACGCAGTATTTT.

The chain is built from TRBV5-4 and TRBJ2-7; no clear D. CDR1 SGHNT and CDR2 YYREEE come from the germline V gene (reference sequence). The CDR3 loop spans 13 amino acids. Trimming shortened V by 4 bases and J by 6 bases, and 14 bases separated the two germline ends. CDR3 in amino acids: CASSQNRLAEQYF. The CDR3 nucleotides are TGTGCCAGCAGCCAAAATAGACTCGCCGAGCAGTACTTC.